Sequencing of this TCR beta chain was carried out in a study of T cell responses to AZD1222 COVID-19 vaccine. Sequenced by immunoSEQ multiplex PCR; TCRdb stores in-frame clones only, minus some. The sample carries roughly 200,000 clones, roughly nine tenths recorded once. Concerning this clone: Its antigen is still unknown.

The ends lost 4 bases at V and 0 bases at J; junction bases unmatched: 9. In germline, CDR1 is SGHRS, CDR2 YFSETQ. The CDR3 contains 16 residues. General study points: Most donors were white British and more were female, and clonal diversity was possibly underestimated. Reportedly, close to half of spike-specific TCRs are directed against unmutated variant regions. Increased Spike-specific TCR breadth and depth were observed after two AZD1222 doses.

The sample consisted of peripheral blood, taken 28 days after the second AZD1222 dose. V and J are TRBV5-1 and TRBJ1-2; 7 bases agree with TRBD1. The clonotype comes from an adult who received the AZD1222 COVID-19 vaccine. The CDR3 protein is CASSRGQSFTNYGYTF. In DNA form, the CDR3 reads TGCGCCAGCAGCCGGGGACAGTCTTTTACTAACTATGGCTACACCTTC.